The 32 T cell receptor beta chains below all came from one sample that was sequenced in a study of cytomegalovirus exposure and HLA in healthy donors. In the PCR, 60 Vbeta and 13 Jbeta primers were used. Profiling relied on immunoSEQ multiplex PCR, and the TCRdb table lists in-frame clones only, not all of them. Of over 150,000 clones in the sample, 80% were seen once. Sequencing input: PBMCs. The receptors derive from a woman aged 50 to 60 in good health and CMV-seropositive.

The CDR3 coding sequence is TGTGCCAGCAGCTTATCCTTCCGGGCAACTTTTACGACTATCTACGAGCAGTACTTC. Translating gives CASSLSFRATFTTIYEQYF. V usage is TRBV11-1 and J usage is TRBJ2-7; TRBD2 might be the D (5 bases). CDR3 length: 19 amino acids. Trimming stripped 2 bases from V and 3 bases from J, with 26 bases between. The germline V gene encodes CDR1 SGHAT and CDR2 FQDESV (reference sequence).

The genes are TRBV27 and TRBJ2-7; 7 bases are a match to TRBD1. Germline CDR1 reads MNHEY; CDR2 reads SMNVEV (reference sequence). The CDR3 length is 17 residues. V shed 2 bases and J 4 bases; nucleotides not matched to a gene: 14. The CDR3 reads CASSLTRTGRRTYEQYF. CDR3 bases: TGTGCCAGCAGTTTAACTCGGACAGGCCGTAGGACGTACGAGCAGTACTTC.

The rearrangement links TRBV7-2 to TRBJ2-5; D gene unclear. Gene TRBJ2-7 matches the end of the DNA better, so the J call may be wrong. There are 12 residues in the CDR3. Germline CDR1 reads SGHTA; CDR2 reads FQGNSA. The CDR3 region is CASSLGSYEQYF. CDR3 coding DNA: TGTGCCAGCAGCTTAGGAAGCTACGAGCAGTACTTC.

CDR3 DNA: TGTGCCAGCAGCCAAGAAGCTAAAACTAGCGGGGGATTCACAGATACGCAGTATTTT. It yields the protein CASSQEAKTSGGFTDTQYF. The J gene is TRBJ2-3, the V gene TRBV4-2; 11 bases are shared with TRBD2. The germline CDR1 and CDR2 sequences are LGHNA and YNFKEQ. This CDR3 comprises 19 residues. J gave up 2 bases and V 0 bases, and 10 bases lay outside the gene matches.

The V and J genes are TRBV5-1 and TRBJ1-1; D is perhaps TRBD1 (5 bases). The V end lost 1 base, the J end lost 4 bases, and 8 bases lay between the germline ends. Germline-derived CDR1 and CDR2 are SGHRS and YFSETQ. The CDR3 has 13 amino acids. The CDR3 reads CASSLNQGTEAFF. In nucleotides, the CDR3 is TGCGCCAGCAGCTTGAATCAGGGCACTGAAGCTTTCTTT. Full variable domain (remainder filled in from reference TRBV5-1 and TRBJ1-1): KAGVTQTPRYLIKTRGQQVTLSCSPISGHRSVSWYQQTPGQGLQFLFEYFSETQRNKGNFPGRFSGRQFSNSRSEMNVSTLELGDSALYLCASSLNQGTEAFFGQGTRLTVV.

This sequence joins TRBV19 and TRBJ2-1; the D gene is possibly TRBD2 (5 bases). Germline loops: CDR1 LNHDA, CDR2 SQIVND (reference sequence). V was cut by 5 bases and J by 10 bases, with 21 bases left in between. The CDR3 contains 15 residues. The CDR3 DNA reads as TGTGCCAGTAGTCACGCCCTCGAGCGGAGCCCGGAGCAGTTCTTC. Translated: CASSHALERSPEQFF.

The sample holds a few counts of this clone. V and J are TRBV7-6 and TRBJ2-7; 10 bases match TRBD2. This CDR3 has 19 residues. With 1 base clipped from V and 0 bases from J, the junction kept 12 bases outside the gene matches. The germline V gene encodes CDR1 SGHVS and CDR2 FNYEAQ. CDR3 DNA: TGTGCCAGCAGCTTAGGCTCCCCTAGCGGGGGCTTCTCCTCCTACGAGCAGTACTTC. Its translation is CASSLGSPSGGFSSYEQYF.

The CDR3 is CASSQEPTGDQPQHF. DNA of the CDR3: TGTGCCAGCAGCCAAGAACCGACAGGGGACCAGCCCCAGCATTTT. This sequence joins TRBV4-2 and TRBJ1-5; the match to TRBD1 covers 8 bases. The length of the CDR3 is 15 residues. CDR1 is LGHNA, CDR2 YNFKEQ, per germline. Unmatched junction bases numbered 5, after V lost 0 bases and J lost 7 bases.

The chain is built from TRBV27 and TRBJ1-2; 8 bases align to TRBD1. V gave up 5 bases and J gave up 1 base; unmatched junction bases: 6. Germline CDR1 reads MNHEY; CDR2 reads SMNVEV (reference sequence). The CDR3 extends over 15 amino acids. CDR3 coding DNA: TGTGCCAGCAGTCCCCCGACAGGGGATAACTATGGCTACACCTTC. As protein: CASSPPTGDNYGYTF.

The chain employs TRBV28 and TRBJ2-7, with no clear D. Trimming removed 7 bases at V and 2 bases at J, with 12 bases between. Germline lookup yields CDR1 MDHEN and CDR2 SYDVKM. This CDR3 contains 13 residues. CDR3 in amino acids: CASTRTVTYEQYF. As DNA, the CDR3 is TGTGCCAGCACTCGTACGGTAACCTACGAGCAGTACTTC.

The V gene is TRBV5-5, the J gene TRBJ1-2; D may be TRBD1 (6 bases). CDR3 length: 16 amino acids. V was clipped by 0 bases and J by 8 bases, with 20 bases between them. The germline CDR1 and CDR2 sequences are SGHKS and YYEKEE (reference sequence). CDR3 amino acids: CASSLEQGGSIGGYTF. Written as DNA, the CDR3 is TGTGCCAGCAGCTTGGAACAGGGCGGGAGCATAGGCGGCTACACCTTC.

The chain is built from TRBV7-2 and TRBJ2-5; 14 nucleotides match TRBD2. Per germline, CDR1 SGHTA and CDR2 FQGNSA. V dropped 5 bases and J dropped 1; count of bases not matched to a gene: 3. This CDR3 contains 16 residues. As DNA, the CDR3 is TGTGCCAGCAGCCCAGGGACTAGCGGGGGCCAAGAGACCCAGTACTTC. Amino acids: CASSPGTSGGQETQYF. Looking up the rest from reference TRBV7-2 and TRBJ2-5 gives the full variable domain: GAGVSQSPSNKVTEKGKDVELRCDPISGHTALYWYRQSLGQGLEFLIYFQGNSAPDKSGLPSDRFSAERTGGSVSTLTIQRTQQEDSAVYLCASSPGTSGGQETQYFGPGTRLLVL.

The rearrangement joins TRBV11-2 to TRBJ1-2, with 10 nucleotides matching TRBD1. Per germline, CDR1 SGHAT and CDR2 FQNNGV. This CDR3 comprises 16 residues. Trimming cost V 3 bases and J 0 bases; bases outside gene matches: 4. The CDR3 bases are TGTGCCAGCAGCTTGGCCGGGACAGGGGCTAACTATGGCTACACCTTC. Protein sequence: CASSLAGTGANYGYTF. The variable domain in full, completed from reference TRBV11-2 and TRBJ1-2, reads EAGVAQSPRYKIIEKRQSVAFWCNPISGHATLYWYQQILGQGPKLLIQFQNNGVVDDSQLPKDRFSAERLKGVDSTLKIQPAKLEDSAVYLCASSLAGTGANYGYTFGSGTRLTVV.

The genes are TRBV5-1 and TRBJ2-6; 11 positions agree with TRBD1. The CDR3 length is 18 residues. V dropped 2 bases and J dropped 0; count of bases not matched to a gene: 4. Looked up from germline, CDR1 is SGHRS and CDR2 is YFSETQ. Here the CDR3 reads CASSLGGTGGSGANVLTF. The CDR3 nucleotides are TGCGCCAGCAGCTTAGGAGGGACAGGGGGCTCTGGGGCCAACGTCCTGACTTTC. The full variable domain, with the rest looked up from reference TRBV5-1 and TRBJ2-6, is KAGVTQTPRYLIKTRGQQVTLSCSPISGHRSVSWYQQTPGQGLQFLFEYFSETQRNKGNFPGRFSGRQFSNSRSEMNVSTLELGDSALYLCASSLGGTGGSGANVLTFGAGSRLTVL.

This chain links TRBV28 with TRBJ2-3, with D possibly matching TRBD2 (6 bases). Germline-derived CDR1 and CDR2 are MDHEN and SYDVKM. The germline V and J ends were trimmed by 6 bases and 0 bases, with 31 bases remaining between them. The CDR3 contains 21 residues. CDR3 nucleotides: TGTGCCAGCAGCCTCCGAAGCCCGCGGGTAGGGCTAGCGCCTAGCACAGATACGCAGTATTTT. Translation gives CASSLRSPRVGLAPSTDTQYF.

The chain has TRBV5-8 and TRBJ1-5; 8 nucleotides agree with TRBD1. With V trimmed by 4 bases and J by 2 bases, 11 bases remained unmatched. From germline, CDR1 is SGHTS and CDR2 YDEGEE. This CDR3 has 17 residues. CDR3 bases: TGTGCCAGCAGCGTTCAGGGGGCAGTGATCGGCAATCAGCCCCAGCATTTT. Translation gives CASSVQGAVIGNQPQHF.

This clone was seen just once. The chain carries TRBV14 and TRBJ2-7; 7 positions match TRBD1. V shed 5 bases and J 2 bases; nucleotides not matched to a gene: 6. CDR1 SGHDN and CDR2 FVKESK come from the germline V gene. This CDR3 spans 14 amino acids. The CDR3 protein is CASSSRQGTYEQYF. Written as DNA, the CDR3 is TGTGCCAGCAGCTCCCGACAGGGTACCTACGAGCAGTACTTC.

The V gene is TRBV30, the J gene TRBJ1-1; no firm D call. Germline V gene sequence: CDR1 GTSNPN, CDR2 SVGIG (reference sequence). Trimming left V 2 bases short and J 3 bases short, with 10 bases between. The CDR3 spans 13 residues. Here the CDR3 DNA reads TGTGCCTGGAGTACTACCGGTCACACTGAAGCTTTCTTT. It is translated as CAWSTTGHTEAFF.

This clone was seen once. The chain uses TRBV5-6 and TRBJ2-3; TRBD1 is a possible D gene (6 bases). The CDR3 runs to 15 residues. V was pared by 1 base and J by 0 bases, with 9 bases between. CDR1 is SGHDT and CDR2 is YYEEEE in the germline V gene. The CDR3 reads CASSLMGASTDTQYF. The CDR3 DNA follows: TGTGCCAGCAGCTTGATGGGGGCTAGCACAGATACGCAGTATTTT.

The J gene is TRBJ1-5, the V gene TRBV5-6; D ambiguous. The CDR3 is 13 residues long. Germline CDR1 reads SGHDT; CDR2 reads YYEEEE. V lost 4 bases, J lost 5 bases, and 10 bases lay in between. CDR3: CASSLGPDQPQHF. The CDR3 nucleotides are TGTGCCAGCAGCCTAGGTCCGGATCAGCCCCAGCATTTT.

V is TRBV11-2 and J is TRBJ2-7; TRBD2 matches 7 bases. Germline V gives CDR1 SGHAT, CDR2 FQNNGV. J lost 1 base, V lost 2 bases, and 5 bases had no gene match. This CDR3 comprises 15 residues. CDR3 coding DNA: TGTGCCAGCAGCTTATGGCGGGAGAGTTCCTACGAGCAGTACTTC. Translated: CASSLWRESSYEQYF.

The chain has TRBV5-1 and TRBJ2-2, with 8 bases aligning to TRBD2. Germline lookup yields CDR1 SGHRS and CDR2 YFSETQ. This CDR3 has 17 residues. Unmatched junction bases numbered 10, after V lost 5 bases and J lost 1 base. CDR3 amino acids: CASRYSREGLNTGELFF. The CDR3 DNA sequence: TGCGCCAGCAGATATTCCCGGGAGGGCCTGAACACCGGGGAGCTGTTTTTT.

This chain joins TRBV28 and TRBJ1-5, with TRBD1 as a possible D gene (6 bases). Germline V CDR1 and CDR2: MDHEN, SYDVKM. This CDR3 has 18 residues. V was cut by 3 bases and J by 3 bases, with 21 bases left in between. The CDR3 protein is CASSFPATDRRLNQPQHF. DNA for the CDR3: TGTGCCAGCAGTTTTCCCGCGACCGACAGGCGGCTCAATCAGCCCCAGCATTTT.

This clone was recorded once. V is TRBV7-9 and J is TRBJ2-3; 8 bases match TRBD2. Germline CDR1 reads SEHNR; CDR2 reads FQNEAQ (reference sequence). V trimming: 1 base; J trimming: 1 base; junction bases outside the gene matches: 1. This CDR3 is 15 amino acids long. The CDR3 spells CASSLGTSRTDTQYF. CDR3 in DNA: TGTGCCAGCAGCTTAGGGACTAGCCGCACAGATACGCAGTATTTT.

J is TRBJ2-1 and V is TRBV7-2, with 8 bases aligning to TRBD1. This CDR3 spans 15 amino acids. Germline V gives CDR1 SGHTA, CDR2 FQGNSA. With 4 bases clipped from V and 2 bases from J, the junction kept 4 bases outside the gene matches. For the CDR3, the DNA is TGTGCCAGCAGCTACGACAGGGGACCCTACAATGAGCAGTTCTTC. It encodes CASSYDRGPYNEQFF.

V and J are TRBV5-6 and TRBJ1-3, with unresolved D. Germline loops: CDR1 SGHDT, CDR2 YYEEEE. This CDR3 has 16 amino acids. V was pared by 1 base and J by 1 base, with 12 bases between. The CDR3 protein is CASSLMGGPSGNTIYF. In nucleotides, the CDR3 is TGTGCCAGCAGCTTGATGGGAGGACCTTCTGGAAACACCATATATTTT.

The chain carries TRBV18 and TRBJ1-2; tentatively, D is TRBD1 (5 bases). Looked up from germline, CDR1 is KGHSH and CDR2 is LQKENI. V was clipped by 4 bases and J by 6 bases, with 12 bases between them. This CDR3 spans 13 amino acids. CDR3 bases: TGTGCCAGCTCACTGAGACAGCACGATGGCTACACCTTC. Its protein is CASSLRQHDGYTF.

The V and J genes are TRBV5-4 and TRBJ1-3, with 9 bases matching TRBD1. CDR1 and CDR2 (germline): SGHNT, YYREEE (reference sequence). Losses at the gene ends were 5 bases for V and 4 bases for J; bases not matched to a gene: 10. This CDR3 has 16 residues. CDR3: CASSSPGQGTGNTIYF. CDR3 DNA sequence: TGTGCCAGCAGTTCGCCGGGACAGGGTACCGGAAACACCATATATTTT.

The chain couples TRBV20-1 to TRBJ2-3; D not resolved. There are 10 residues in the CDR3. Germline-derived CDR1 and CDR2 are DFQATT and SNEGSKA (reference sequence). V lost 4 bases, J lost 7 bases, and 6 bases lay in between. The CDR3 loop is CSATRYTQYF. The CDR3 nucleotides read TGCAGTGCTACTAGATATACGCAGTATTTT.

This clone was seen a handful of times. V usage is TRBV4-2 and J usage is TRBJ1-1; weak D call: TRBD1 (5 bases). V lost 5 bases and J 3 bases, leaving 16 bases between the germline ends. The CDR3 is 15 residues long. CDR1 is LGHNA, CDR2 YNFKEQ, per germline. For the CDR3, the DNA is TGTGCCAGCAGCACCCCACAGGTGACAGACACTGAAGCTTTCTTT. Amino acids: CASSTPQVTDTEAFF.

V gene TRBV7-8 combines with J gene TRBJ2-7; possible D gene TRBD2, 5 bases. Trimming stripped 2 bases from V and 6 bases from J, with 17 bases between. Germline-derived CDR1 and CDR2 are SGHVS and FQNEAQ. This CDR3 contains 15 residues. The CDR3 DNA is TGTGCCAGCAGCTTAATCGACGTGGGAGCCCTCGAGCAGTACTTC. It yields the protein CASSLIDVGALEQYF.

The rearrangement links TRBV10-1 to TRBJ2-3; TRBD2 agrees at 9 bases. The CDR3 runs 14 residues. V lost 10 bases, J lost 6 bases, and 11 bases stayed unmatched. CDR1 is WNHNN and CDR2 is SYGVQD in the germline V gene (reference sequence). CDR3 sequence reads: CATRRLAARDTQYF. CDR3 coding DNA: TGCGCCACCAGGAGACTAGCGGCCCGGGATACGCAGTATTTT.